This TCR beta chain was observed in a study of T-cell memory formation after mild COVID-19. Study details: Each donor largely had its own TCR clusters. Study conclusions and caveats: In pre-infection memory, a portion of responding clones appeared, which suggested that cross-reactive memory joined.

The sample holds a few counts of this clonotype. Its matching antigen is unknown. TCRdb redid the calling of the 5' RACE reads with MiXCR, one entry per CDR3 protein. Of 400,000 to 500,000 distinct CDR3 sequences detected, about a sixth appear once; the ten largest clones hold approximately 21%. The sequencing sample was made of PBMCs or a T cell subset sorted from them (not recorded which). This receptor was obtained from a man aged 18 to 35 who had mild COVID-19 (a few samples of this study predate the infection). Cell type and time point are not known.

The CDR3 is CSAPPGGTLQETQYF. The DNA of the CDR3 is TGCAGTGCACCGCCGGGGGGTACCCTTCAAGAGACCCAGTACTTC. The rearrangement uses TRBV20-1 and TRBJ2-5; 7 bases match TRBD2. J lost 2 bases, V lost 6 bases, and 12 bases had no gene match. The CDR3 is 15 amino acids. CDR1 is DFQATT and CDR2 is SNEGSKA in the germline V gene (reference sequence).